Included here is one T cell receptor beta chain sequence, with context. Sequencing was performed with immunoSEQ multiplex PCR; in TCRdb, only in-frame clones are kept and a portion is missing. The sample records around 100,000 clones, approximately 94% being singletons. This entry belongs to a study of OX40 agonist ivuxolimab in advanced cancers. This CDR3 comprises 13 residues. V gave up 3 bases and J gave up 9 bases, with 12 bases separating them. Germline V gene data show CDR1 as MNHEY and CDR2 as SMNVEV (reference sequence). The rearrangement joins TRBV27 to TRBJ2-1; D remains unclear. This specimen consisted of CD4+ or CD8+ T cells sorted from blood, obtained in a trial of the OX40 agonist ivuxolimab. This clonotype was sampled from an adult with an advanced solid tumor such as melanoma, head and neck, liver or kidney cancer. CDR3 sequence: CASSFGPRSEQFF. The CDR3 nucleotides are TGTGCCAGCAGTTTCGGACCACGGAGTGAGCAGTTCTTC.